This TCR beta chain was sequenced during a study of blood T cells in healthy people across ages. This clonotype was seen only a few times. Its cognate antigen is unknown. CDR1 and CDR2 (germline): SEHNR, FQNEAQ (reference sequence). The CDR3 runs 14 residues. Trimming shortened V by 2 bases and J by 3 bases, and 7 bases separated the two germline ends. It was with a sample-barcoded 5' primer and a J-beta primer mix that a second PCR of roughly 6 to 12 cycles was run. Every single cDNA molecule received a tag from a template-switch adaptor with 12 random nucleotides. Using its own MiXCR run on the 5' RACE reads, TCRdb lists one record per CDR3 protein. Of about 720,000 distinct CDR3 sequences listed, over 20% were seen once; the top ten hold less than 25%. The study recruited healthy Caucasian donors from Russia who were aged about 6 to 95. Study findings and constraints: Per million T cells, the diversity of TCR beta decreased roughly linearly as age advanced.

The receptor was isolated from a man aged 65 to 85 in good health. The sequenced material came from blood. This rearrangement joins TRBV7-9 to TRBJ1-4, with D hard to call. This CDR3 reads CASSLSQPNEKLFF. Written as DNA, the CDR3 is TGTGCCAGCAGCTTAAGTCAGCCTAATGAAAAACTGTTTTTT. Combining the CDR3 with reference TRBV7-9 and TRBJ1-4 gives the whole variable domain DTGVSQNPRHKITKRGQNVTFRCDPISEHNRLYWYRQTLGQGPEFLTYFQNEAQLEKSRLLSDRFSAERPKGSFSTLEIQRTEQGDSAMYLCASSLSQPNEKLFFGSGTQLSVL.